The source of this TCR beta chain is a study of a mutant IDH1 vaccine in newly diagnosed glioma. At the level of the study: Treated patients, averaging roughly 44 years, were about 60% male and about 40% female. Patients arrived already treated with radiotherapy, temozolomide, or both, most having had both.

Concerning this clone: Its cognate antigen is unknown.

The time point here: baseline, week 1 (first vaccination visit). The treatment: pre-vaccination baseline after standard-of-care therapy. Broader study findings: Patients mounted vaccine-induced immune responses in roughly 93% of cases.

The junction had 7 bases not matched to a gene; V was cut back by 7 bases and J by 7 bases. Germline CDR1 reads SNHLY; CDR2 reads FYNNEI. The CDR3 spans 13 residues. Produced via immunoSEQ multiplex PCR; TCRdb's table is partial and in-frame only. The data show about 46,000 clones, around 86% seen once. Sample: PBMCs, taken from a glioma patient treated with radiotherapy, temozolomide or both. The clonotype originates from a man in his forties with glioma. The chain combines TRBV2 with TRBJ2-1; 7 nucleotides match TRBD1. The CDR3 is CASNEDRVNEQFF. The CDR3 DNA follows: TGTGCCAGCAACGAAGACAGGGTGAATGAGCAGTTCTTC.